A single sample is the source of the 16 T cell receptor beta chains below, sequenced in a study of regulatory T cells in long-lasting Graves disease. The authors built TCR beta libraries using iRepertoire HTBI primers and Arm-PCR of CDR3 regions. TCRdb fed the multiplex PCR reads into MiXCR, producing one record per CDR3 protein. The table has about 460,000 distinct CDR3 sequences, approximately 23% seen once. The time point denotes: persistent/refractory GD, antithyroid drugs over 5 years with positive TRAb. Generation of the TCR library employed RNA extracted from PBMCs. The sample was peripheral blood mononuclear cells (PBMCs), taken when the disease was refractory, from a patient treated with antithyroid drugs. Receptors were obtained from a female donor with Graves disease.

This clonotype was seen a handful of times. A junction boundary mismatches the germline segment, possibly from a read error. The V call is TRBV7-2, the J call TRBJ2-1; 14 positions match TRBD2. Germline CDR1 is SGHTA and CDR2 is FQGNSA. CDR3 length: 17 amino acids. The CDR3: CASSLVGGTSGRNEQSF. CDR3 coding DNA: TGTGCCAGCAGCTTAGTGGGCGGGACTAGCGGGAGAAATGAGCAGTCCTTC. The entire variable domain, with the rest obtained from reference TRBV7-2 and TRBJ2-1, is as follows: GAGVSQSPSNKVTEKGKDVELRCDPISGHTALYWYRQSLGQGLEFLIYFQGNSAPDKSGLPSDRFSAERTGGSVSTLTIQRTQQEDSAVYLCASSLVGGTSGRNEQSFGPGTRLTVL.

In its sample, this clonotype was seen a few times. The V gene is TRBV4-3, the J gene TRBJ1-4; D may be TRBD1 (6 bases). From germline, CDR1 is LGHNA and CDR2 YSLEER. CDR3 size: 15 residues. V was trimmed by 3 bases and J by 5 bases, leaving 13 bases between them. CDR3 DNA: TGCGCCAGCAGCCACAGGGGACTCCACAATGAAAAACTGTTTTTT. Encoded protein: CASSHRGLHNEKLFF.

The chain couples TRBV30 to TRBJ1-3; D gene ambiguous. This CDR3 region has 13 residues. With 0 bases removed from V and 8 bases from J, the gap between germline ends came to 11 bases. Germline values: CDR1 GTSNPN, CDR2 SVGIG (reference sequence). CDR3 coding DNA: TGTGCCTGGAGTGTAGGTTCAACGGACACCATATATTTT. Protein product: CAWSVGSTDTIYF.

The CDR3 sequence is CASSPPGLDLPLYSNQPQHF. In DNA, the CDR3 is TGTGCCAGTAGTCCCCCCGGTCTAGATCTACCTCTGTATAGCAATCAGCCCCAGCATTTT. The chain combines TRBV19 with TRBJ1-5; no reliable D call. This CDR3 contains 20 residues. Germline V CDR1 and CDR2: LNHDA, SQIVND (reference sequence). Between the trimmed V and J ends, which lost 5 bases and 0 bases, there was a span of 26 bases.

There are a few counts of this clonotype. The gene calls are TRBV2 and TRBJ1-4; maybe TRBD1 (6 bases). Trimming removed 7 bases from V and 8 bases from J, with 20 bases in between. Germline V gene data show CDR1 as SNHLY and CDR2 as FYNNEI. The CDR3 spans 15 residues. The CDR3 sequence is CASTRPGATPEKLFF. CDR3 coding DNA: TGTGCCAGCACAAGACCGGGGGCCACACCCGAAAAACTGTTTTTT.

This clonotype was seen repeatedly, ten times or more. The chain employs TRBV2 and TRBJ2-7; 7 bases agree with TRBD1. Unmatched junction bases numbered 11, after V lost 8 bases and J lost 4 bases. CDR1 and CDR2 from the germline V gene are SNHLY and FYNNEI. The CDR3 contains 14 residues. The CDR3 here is CASLGTASPYEQYF. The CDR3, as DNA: TGTGCCAGCCTCGGGACAGCGAGTCCTTACGAGCAGTACTTC.

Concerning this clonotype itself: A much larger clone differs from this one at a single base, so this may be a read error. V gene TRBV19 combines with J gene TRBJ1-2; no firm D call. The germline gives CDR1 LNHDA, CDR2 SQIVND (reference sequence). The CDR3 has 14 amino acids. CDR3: CANSMRTIDYGYTF. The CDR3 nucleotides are TGTGCCAATAGTATGAGGACTATCGACTATGGCTACACCTTC.

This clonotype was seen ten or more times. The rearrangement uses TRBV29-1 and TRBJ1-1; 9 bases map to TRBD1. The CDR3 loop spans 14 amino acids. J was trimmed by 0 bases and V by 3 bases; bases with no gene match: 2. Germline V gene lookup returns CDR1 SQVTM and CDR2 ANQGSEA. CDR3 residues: CSVDRTGVNTEAFF. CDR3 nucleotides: TGCAGCGTTGATCGGACAGGGGTGAACACTGAAGCTTTCTTT.

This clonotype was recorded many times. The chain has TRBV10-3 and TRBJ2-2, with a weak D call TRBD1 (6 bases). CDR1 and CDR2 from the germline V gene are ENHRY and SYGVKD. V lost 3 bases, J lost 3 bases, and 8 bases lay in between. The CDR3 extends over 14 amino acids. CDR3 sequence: CAISDQGHTGELFF. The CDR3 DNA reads TGTGCCATCAGTGACCAGGGGCACACCGGGGAGCTGTTTTTT.

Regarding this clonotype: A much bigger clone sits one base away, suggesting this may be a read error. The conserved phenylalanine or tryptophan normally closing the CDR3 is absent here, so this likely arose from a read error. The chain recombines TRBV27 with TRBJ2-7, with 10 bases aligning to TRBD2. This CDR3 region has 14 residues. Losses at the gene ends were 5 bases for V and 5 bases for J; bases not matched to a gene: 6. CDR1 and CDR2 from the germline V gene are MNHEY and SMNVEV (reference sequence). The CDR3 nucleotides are TGTGCCAGCAGTGGTCTAGCGGGGGTTGACGAGCAGTACTCC. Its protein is CASSGLAGVDEQYS.

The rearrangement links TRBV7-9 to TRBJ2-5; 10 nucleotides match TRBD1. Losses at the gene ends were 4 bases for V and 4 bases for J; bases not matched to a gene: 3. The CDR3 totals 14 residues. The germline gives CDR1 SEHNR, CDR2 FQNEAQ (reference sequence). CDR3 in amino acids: CASSSWDRGETQYF. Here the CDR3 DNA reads TGTGCCAGCAGCTCCTGGGACAGGGGAGAGACCCAGTACTTC.

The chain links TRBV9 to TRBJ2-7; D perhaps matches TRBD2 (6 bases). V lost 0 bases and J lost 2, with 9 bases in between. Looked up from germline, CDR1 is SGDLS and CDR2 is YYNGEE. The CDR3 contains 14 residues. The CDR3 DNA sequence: TGTGCCAGCAGCGTAGGCGGGACCACCTACGAGCAGTACTTC. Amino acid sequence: CASSVGGTTYEQYF. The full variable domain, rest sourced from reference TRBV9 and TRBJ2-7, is DSGVTQTPKHLITATGQRVTLRCSPRSGDLSVYWYQQSLDQGLQFLIQYYNGEERAKGNILERFSAQQFPDLHSELNLSSLELGDSALYFCASSVGGTTYEQYFGPGTRLTVT.

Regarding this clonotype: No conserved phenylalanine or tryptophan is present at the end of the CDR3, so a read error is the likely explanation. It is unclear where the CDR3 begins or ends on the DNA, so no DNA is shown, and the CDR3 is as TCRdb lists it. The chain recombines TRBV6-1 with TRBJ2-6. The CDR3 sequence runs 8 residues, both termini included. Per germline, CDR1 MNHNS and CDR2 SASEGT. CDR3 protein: CASSRSWD.

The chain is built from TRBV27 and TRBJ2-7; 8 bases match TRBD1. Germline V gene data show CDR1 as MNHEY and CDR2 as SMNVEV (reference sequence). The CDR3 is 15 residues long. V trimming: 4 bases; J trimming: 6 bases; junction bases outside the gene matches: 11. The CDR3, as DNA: TGTGCCAGCAGTTCCTACGGGACAGGTAGTGGCGAGCAGTACTTC. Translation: CASSSYGTGSGEQYF.

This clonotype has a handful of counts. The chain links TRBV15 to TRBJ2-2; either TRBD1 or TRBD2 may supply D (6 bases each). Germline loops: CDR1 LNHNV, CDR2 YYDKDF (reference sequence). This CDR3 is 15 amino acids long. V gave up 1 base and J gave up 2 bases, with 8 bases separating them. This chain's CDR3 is CATSRAGANTGELFF. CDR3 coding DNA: TGTGCCACCAGCAGAGCGGGGGCCAACACCGGGGAGCTGTTTTTT.

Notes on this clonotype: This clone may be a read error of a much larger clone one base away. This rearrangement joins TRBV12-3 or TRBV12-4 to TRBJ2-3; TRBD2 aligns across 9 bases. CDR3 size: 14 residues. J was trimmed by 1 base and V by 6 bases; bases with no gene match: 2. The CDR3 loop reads CASSWTSGTDTQYF. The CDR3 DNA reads TGTGCCAGCAGCTGGACTAGCGGCACAGATACGCAGTATTTT.